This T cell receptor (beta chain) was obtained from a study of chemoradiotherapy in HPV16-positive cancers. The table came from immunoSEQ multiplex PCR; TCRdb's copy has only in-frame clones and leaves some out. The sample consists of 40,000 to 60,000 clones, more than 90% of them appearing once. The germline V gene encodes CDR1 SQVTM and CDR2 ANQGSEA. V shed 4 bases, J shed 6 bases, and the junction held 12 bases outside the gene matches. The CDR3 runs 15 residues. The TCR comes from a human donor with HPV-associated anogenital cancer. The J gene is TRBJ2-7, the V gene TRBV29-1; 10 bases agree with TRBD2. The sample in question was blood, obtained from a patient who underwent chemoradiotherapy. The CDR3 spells CSVGVLSGGAGEQYF. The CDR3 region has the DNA TGCAGCGTTGGAGTTTTGAGCGGGGGGGCTGGCGAGCAGTACTTC.